This entry features one TCR beta chain sequence. This CDR3 comprises 14 residues. Germline CDR1 and CDR2: SGHTA and FQGTGA. With V trimmed by 5 bases and J by 5 bases, 7 bases remained unmatched. TCRdb independently ran MiXCR on the RT-PCR reads; one entry per CDR3 protein. This sample has 650,000 to 800,000 distinct CDR3 sequences, with about 14% found just once. The receptor was isolated from a female donor in good health, serving as a healthy control. The chain employs TRBV7-3 and TRBJ1-1, with 8 bases identical to TRBD1. Sequenced input: memory CD4+ T cells from blood. DNA for the CDR3: TGTGCCAGCAGCCAAGGTAGGACAGGGACTGAAGCTTTCTTT. It translates to CASSQGRTGTEAFF.